This TCR beta chain is drawn from a study of T cell repertoires in cytomegalovirus infection. TCRdb fed the reads into MiXCR, producing one record per CDR3 protein. The table lists about 130,000 distinct CDR3 sequences, 25% to 35% of them singletons. This clonotype was counted many times. Antigen: not known. The V gene end was trimmed by 1 base and the J gene end by 5 bases; junction bases not matched to a gene: 4. Per the germline V gene, CDR1 is DFQATT and CDR2 is SNEGSKA (reference sequence). The CDR3 runs to 15 residues. The chain uses TRBV20-1 and TRBJ2-1, with 11 bases fitting TRBD2. Material: CD8+ T cells from cultured PBMCs, obtained from culture after CMV antigen stimulation. The TCR comes from a human donor in good health (CMV status not recorded). Some clones in this sample may be carry-over from other donors' samples. CDR3 residues: CSARGLAGINNEQFF. The CDR3 nucleotides read TGCAGTGCTAGAGGACTAGCGGGGATAAACAATGAGCAGTTCTTC.